Sequencing of this T cell receptor beta chain was carried out in a study of blood T cell repertoires in COVID-19. CDR3 length equals 13 residues. CDR1 and CDR2 from the germline V gene are SGHVS and FQNEAQ. With 5 bases removed from V and 2 bases from J, the gap between germline ends came to 8 bases. This clone was detected ten times or more. The method was immunoSEQ multiplex PCR; TCRdb's version includes in-frame clones alone and lacks a portion of them. The data show some 140,000 clones, about 75% seen once. The rearrangement uses TRBV7-8 and TRBJ2-3; D gene unclear. The sequence was obtained from a man older than 75 with acute or convalescent COVID-19. The sequenced sample consisted of peripheral blood. The CDR3 reads CASSPRFTDTQYF. CDR3 DNA sequence: TGTGCCAGCAGCCCTAGATTCACAGATACGCAGTATTTT.